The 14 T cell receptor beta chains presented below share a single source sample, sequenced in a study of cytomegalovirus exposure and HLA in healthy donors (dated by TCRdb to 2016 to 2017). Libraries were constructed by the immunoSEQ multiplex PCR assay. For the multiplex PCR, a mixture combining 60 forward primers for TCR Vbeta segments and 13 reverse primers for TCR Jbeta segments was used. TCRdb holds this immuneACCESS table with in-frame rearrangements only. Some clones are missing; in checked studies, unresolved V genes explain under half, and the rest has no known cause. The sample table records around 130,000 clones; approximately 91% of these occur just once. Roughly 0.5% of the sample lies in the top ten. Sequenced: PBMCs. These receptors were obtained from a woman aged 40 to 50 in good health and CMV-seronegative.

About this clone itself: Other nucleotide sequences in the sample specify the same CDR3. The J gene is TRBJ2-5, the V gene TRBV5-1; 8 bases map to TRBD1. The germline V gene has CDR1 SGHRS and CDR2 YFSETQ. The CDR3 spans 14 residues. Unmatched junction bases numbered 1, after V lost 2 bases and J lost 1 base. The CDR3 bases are TGCGCCAGCAGCTTAGGACAGGGCCAAGAGACCCAGTACTTC. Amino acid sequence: CASSLGQGQETQYF.

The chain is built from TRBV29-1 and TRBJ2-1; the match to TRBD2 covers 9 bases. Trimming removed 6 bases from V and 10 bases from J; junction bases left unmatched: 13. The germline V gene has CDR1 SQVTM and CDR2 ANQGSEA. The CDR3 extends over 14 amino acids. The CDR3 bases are TGCAGCGTCCTGCCTCAGGGACTAGCAGACGAGCAGTTCTTC. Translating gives CSVLPQGLADEQFF.

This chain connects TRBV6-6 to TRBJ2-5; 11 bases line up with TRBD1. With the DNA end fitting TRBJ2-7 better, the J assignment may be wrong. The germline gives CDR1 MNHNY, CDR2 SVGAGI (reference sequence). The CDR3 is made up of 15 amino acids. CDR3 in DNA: TGTGCCAGCAGCCTTACCGGGACAGGGGGCTACGAGCAGTACTTC. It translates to CASSLTGTGGYEQYF.

CDR3 protein: CASSKTLQTGELFF. CDR3 DNA: TGTGCCAGCAGCAAAACTTTACAGACCGGGGAGCTGTTTTTT. The chain carries TRBV21-1 and TRBJ2-2; whether TRBD1, the table's D call, matches the DNA was not checked. TRBV21-1 is labeled a pseudogene. CDR3 length equals 14 residues.

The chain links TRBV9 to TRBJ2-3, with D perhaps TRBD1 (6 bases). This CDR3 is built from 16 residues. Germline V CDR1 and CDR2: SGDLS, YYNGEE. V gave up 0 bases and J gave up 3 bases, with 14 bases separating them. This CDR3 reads CASSVGLQGQTDTQYF. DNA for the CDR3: TGTGCCAGCAGCGTAGGCCTTCAGGGACAAACAGATACGCAGTATTTT.

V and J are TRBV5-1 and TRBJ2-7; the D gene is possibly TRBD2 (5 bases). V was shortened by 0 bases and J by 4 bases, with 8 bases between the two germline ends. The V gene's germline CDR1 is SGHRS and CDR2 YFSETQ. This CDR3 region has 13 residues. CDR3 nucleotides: TGCGCCAGCAGCTTGGGACTACAATACGAGCAGTACTTC. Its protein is CASSLGLQYEQYF.

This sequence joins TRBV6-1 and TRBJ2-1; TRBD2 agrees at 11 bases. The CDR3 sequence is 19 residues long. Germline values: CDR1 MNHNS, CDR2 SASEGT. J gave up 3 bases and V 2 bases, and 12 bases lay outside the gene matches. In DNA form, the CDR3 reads TGTGCCAGCAGTGAAAACCGTAACCCCGGGACTAGCGGCTACAATGAGCAGTTCTTC. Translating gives CASSENRNPGTSGYNEQFF.

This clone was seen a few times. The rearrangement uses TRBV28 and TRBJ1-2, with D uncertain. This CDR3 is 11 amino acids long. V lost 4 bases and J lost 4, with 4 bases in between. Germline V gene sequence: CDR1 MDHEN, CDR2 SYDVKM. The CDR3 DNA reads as TGTGCCAGCAGTTCCGTCTATGGCTACACCTTC. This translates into CASSSVYGYTF.

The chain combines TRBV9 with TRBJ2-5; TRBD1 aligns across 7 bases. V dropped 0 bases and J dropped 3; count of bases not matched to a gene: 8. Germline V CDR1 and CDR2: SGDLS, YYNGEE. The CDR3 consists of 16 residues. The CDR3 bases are TGTGCCAGCAGCGTAGGGCCGGGACAGAATAAAGAGACCCAGTACTTC. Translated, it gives CASSVGPGQNKETQYF.

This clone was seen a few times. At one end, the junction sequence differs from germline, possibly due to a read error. DNA of the CDR3: TGTGCCAGCAGTTACTATGTGACTAGCATAGATACGCAGTATTTT. Amino acid sequence: CASSYYVTSIDTQYF. This sequence joins TRBV6-5 and TRBJ2-3, with 7 positions matching TRBD2. The CDR3 is 15 amino acids. Germline CDR1 reads MNHEY; CDR2 reads SVGAGI.

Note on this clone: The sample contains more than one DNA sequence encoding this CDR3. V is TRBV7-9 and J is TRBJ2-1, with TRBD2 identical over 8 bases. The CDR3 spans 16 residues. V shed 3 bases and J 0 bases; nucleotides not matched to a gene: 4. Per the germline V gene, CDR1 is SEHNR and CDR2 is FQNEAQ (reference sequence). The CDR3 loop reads CASSLSLAGSYNEQFF. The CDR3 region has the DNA TGTGCCAGCAGCTTGTCGCTAGCGGGCTCCTACAATGAGCAGTTCTTC.

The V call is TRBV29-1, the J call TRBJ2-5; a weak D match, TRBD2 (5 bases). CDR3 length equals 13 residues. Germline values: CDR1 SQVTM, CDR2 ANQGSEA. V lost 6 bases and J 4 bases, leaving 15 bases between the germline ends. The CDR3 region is CSVRGGVPETQYF. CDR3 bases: TGCAGCGTACGGGGTGGGGTTCCAGAGACCCAGTACTTC.

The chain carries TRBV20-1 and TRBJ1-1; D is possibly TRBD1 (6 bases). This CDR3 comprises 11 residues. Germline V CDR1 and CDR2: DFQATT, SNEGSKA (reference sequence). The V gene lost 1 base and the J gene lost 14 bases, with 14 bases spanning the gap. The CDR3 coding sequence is TGCAGTGCTAGAGGGATGACAGGCGGCTTCTTT. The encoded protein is CSARGMTGGFF.

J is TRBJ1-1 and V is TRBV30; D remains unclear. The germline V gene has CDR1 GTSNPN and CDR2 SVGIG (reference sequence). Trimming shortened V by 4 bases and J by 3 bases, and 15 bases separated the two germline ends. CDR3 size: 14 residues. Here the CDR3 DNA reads TGTGCCTGGACCTTTCTGACCGCGGACACTGAAGCTTTCTTT. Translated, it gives CAWTFLTADTEAFF. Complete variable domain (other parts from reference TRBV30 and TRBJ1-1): SQTIHQWPATLVQPVGSPLSLECTVEGTSNPNLYWYRQAAGRGLQLLFYSVGIGQISSEVPQNLSASRPQDRQFILSSKKLLLSDSGFYLCAWTFLTADTEAFFGQGTRLTVV.